The 21 T cell receptor beta chains given below trace back to one sample, sequenced in a study of response to subunit inactivated influenza vaccine. TCRdb re-called the RT-PCR reads through MiXCR, storing one row per CDR3 protein. The sample includes roughly 180,000 distinct CDR3 sequences, approximately 9.2% of them seen just once. Sequencing was performed on non-naive T cells sorted from PBMCs, taken on the day of vaccination. All receptors come from a man aged 50 or older who received an inactivated influenza vaccine.

V and J are TRBV12-3 or TRBV12-4 and TRBJ2-7; D is undetermined. The V and J ends lost 3 bases and 5 bases respectively, with 11 bases between them. The length of the CDR3 is 13 residues. The CDR3 DNA follows: TGTGCCAGCAGTTTGGATAGTCCCAACGAGCAGTACTTC. This encodes CASSLDSPNEQYF.

The chain recombines TRBV18 with TRBJ2-7; D could derive from TRBD1 or TRBD2 (5 bases each). Trimming left V 4 bases short and J 3 bases short, with 13 bases between. The germline CDR1 and CDR2 sequences are KGHSH and LQKENI. This CDR3 contains 14 residues. As DNA, the CDR3 is TGTGCCAGCTCACGAGGGGCCCCGAACTACGAGCAGTACTTC. Translated, it gives CASSRGAPNYEQYF.

There are a few counts of this clonotype. This chain connects TRBV6-2 or TRBV6-3 to TRBJ1-2, with 9 nucleotides matching TRBD1. With V trimmed by 7 bases and J by 8 bases, 2 bases remained unmatched. The CDR3 consists of 11 residues. Germline V gene sequence: CDR1 MNHEY, CDR2 SVGEGT. The CDR3 DNA is TGTGCCAGCACGACAGGGGGAGGCTACACCTTC. Translated: CASTTGGGYTF.

The table lists this clonotype with a few counts. V gene TRBV6-1 combines with J gene TRBJ1-2, with D possibly matching TRBD1 (6 bases). Germline CDR1 and CDR2: MNHNS and SASEGT. The CDR3 is 13 residues long. Trimming removed 4 bases from V and 4 bases from J, with 10 bases in between. The CDR3 DNA reads as TGTGCCAGCAGTGGCAGGGGTAGCTATGGCTACACCTTC. This translates into CASSGRGSYGYTF.

This clonotype was recorded at least ten times. The chain is built from TRBV12-3 or TRBV12-4 and TRBJ2-1; D unresolved. The CDR3 totals 11 residues. Trimming removed 3 bases at V and 7 bases at J, with 4 bases between. CDR3 coding DNA: TGTGCCAGCAGTTTGGGTAATGAGCAGTTCTTC. This codes for CASSLGNEQFF.

The chain has TRBV7-2 and TRBJ2-7; a possible D gene is TRBD1 (6 bases). This CDR3 region has 13 residues. V was pared by 4 bases and J by 3 bases, with 10 bases between. Germline assignment: CDR1 SGHTA and CDR2 FQGNSA. The CDR3 here is CASSYLQGYEQYF. CDR3 bases: TGTGCCAGCAGCTATCTACAGGGCTACGAGCAGTACTTC.

This clonotype was counted ten times or more. CDR3 protein: CASSRRLAGSGETQYF. DNA for the CDR3: TGTGCCAGCAGCAGACGACTAGCGGGAAGCGGGGAGACCCAGTACTTC. The rearrangement links TRBV5-4 to TRBJ2-5; TRBD2 agrees at 11 bases. Germline V gene lookup returns CDR1 SGHNT and CDR2 YYREEE (reference sequence). After removal of 4 bases from V and 5 bases from J, the junction contained 10 bases not matched to a gene. This CDR3 comprises 16 residues.

The rearrangement links TRBV6-1 to TRBJ1-5; no clear D. The CDR3 spans 12 residues. The V gene's germline CDR1 is MNHNS and CDR2 SASEGT. Trimming left V 5 bases short and J 8 bases short, with 10 bases between. DNA for the CDR3: TGTGCCAGCAGTAACACGGAGGAGCCCCAGCATTTT. Protein: CASSNTEEPQHF.

The genes are TRBV20-1 and TRBJ2-3; D gene uncertain. The CDR3 loop spans 14 amino acids. The ends were cut back, 4 bases at V and 0 bases at J, with 11 bases in the middle. Germline CDR1 and CDR2: DFQATT and SNEGSKA (reference sequence). CDR3 DNA: TGCAGTGCTACCCTATTAGTGAGCACAGATACGCAGTATTTT. Its protein is CSATLLVSTDTQYF.

The chain has TRBV3-1 and TRBJ2-5; 7 bases are a match to TRBD1. The CDR3 loop spans 16 amino acids. With 2 bases clipped from V and 3 bases from J, the junction kept 9 bases outside the gene matches. Germline CDR1 is LGHDT and CDR2 is YNNKEL (reference sequence). CDR3 amino acids: CASSQPQRDRKETQYF. The CDR3 DNA reads TGTGCCAGCAGCCAACCTCAAAGGGACAGAAAAGAGACCCAGTACTTC.

This clonotype was seen more than once but under ten times. The chain uses TRBV20-1 and TRBJ2-5; D uncertain. V was clipped by 3 bases and J by 1 base, with 6 bases between them. This CDR3 has 12 amino acids. CDR1 is DFQATT and CDR2 is SNEGSKA in the germline V gene (reference sequence). DNA for the CDR3: TGCAGTGCTAGGGACCTCCAAGAGACCCAGTACTTC. Its translation: CSARDLQETQYF.

With respect to this clonotype: This sequence may be a read error, since a much larger clone differs from it by one base. The chain employs TRBV15 and TRBJ2-7, with D possibly being TRBD1 (5 bases). Germline loops: CDR1 LNHNV, CDR2 YYDKDF (reference sequence). The CDR3 is 13 amino acids. V was pared by 6 bases and J by 7 bases, with 16 bases between. CDR3 region: CATRGASYGEQYF. The CDR3 DNA follows: TGTGCCACCAGAGGGGCGTCCTACGGGGAGCAGTACTTC.

This clonotype was detected ten times or more. The V and J genes are TRBV11-2 and TRBJ2-5; TRBD2 aligns across 13 bases. The CDR3 has 15 residues. The V segment lost 4 bases and the J segment 5 bases; nucleotides outside the gene matches: 4. Germline V CDR1 and CDR2: SGHAT, FQNNGV. CDR3 amino acids: CASSWTSGGVETQYF. The CDR3 region has the DNA TGTGCCAGCAGCTGGACTAGCGGGGGAGTGGAGACCCAGTACTTC.

This clonotype was detected many times. In DNA form, the CDR3 reads TGTGCCAGCAGCTTAGTCAGTACTGGGGAGACCCAGTACTTC. Translating it yields CASSLVSTGETQYF. The chain has TRBV7-2 and TRBJ2-5, with D hard to call. CDR1 is SGHTA, CDR2 FQGNSA, per germline. V dropped 1 base and J dropped 5 bases, with 11 bases sitting between them. This CDR3 spans 14 amino acids. Full variable domain (rest looked up from reference TRBV7-2 and TRBJ2-5): GAGVSQSPSNKVTEKGKDVELRCDPISGHTALYWYRQSLGQGLEFLIYFQGNSAPDKSGLPSDRFSAERTGGSVSTLTIQRTQQEDSAVYLCASSLVSTGETQYFGPGTRLLVL.

This clonotype was recorded many times. The rearrangement uses TRBV29-1 and TRBJ1-2; no definite D call. This CDR3 is 13 amino acids long. Germline CDR1 and CDR2: SQVTM and ANQGSEA. CDR3 region: CSARVADNYGYTF. The CDR3 DNA reads as TGCAGTGCTAGAGTAGCGGATAACTATGGCTACACCTTC.

There are a few counts of this clonotype. This chain links TRBV12-5 with TRBJ2-1; 13 nucleotides agree with TRBD2. CDR3 length equals 15 residues. The J segment lost 9 bases and the V segment lost 1 base, leaving 3 bases of the junction unmatched. Germline V gives CDR1 LGHNT, CDR2 FRNRAP. The CDR3 nucleotides read TGTGCTAGTGGTTTGGGGACTAGCGGGAGTCTTGAGCAGTTCTTC. Amino acid sequence: CASGLGTSGSLEQFF.

The J gene is TRBJ2-3, the V gene TRBV5-1; weak D call: TRBD1 (5 bases). The V end was cut by 3 bases, the J end by 5 bases, with 10 bases between. Germline V gene data show CDR1 as SGHRS and CDR2 as YFSETQ. The CDR3 is made up of 13 amino acids. The CDR3 nucleotides read TGCGCCAGCAGCTCTCAGGGTGGAGATACGCAGTATTTT. Its translation is CASSSQGGDTQYF.

This clonotype has ten or more counts. One end of the junction varies from germline; a read error may be responsible. The chain links TRBV11-3 to TRBJ2-3; D is uncertain. The CDR3 is made up of 12 amino acids. Germline CDR1 SGHNT, CDR2 YENEEA. CDR3 sequence: CASSLEGDTQYF. The CDR3 DNA sequence: TGCGCCAGCAGCTTGGAAGGAGATACGCAGTATTTT.

This clonotype was picked up a small number of times. This sequence joins TRBV5-1 and TRBJ2-2; 8 nucleotides match TRBD2. The trim removed 5 bases at V and 6 bases at J, leaving 15 bases unmatched. Looked up from germline, CDR1 is SGHRS and CDR2 is YFSETQ. The CDR3 length is 17 residues. The CDR3 loop reads CASSPKAGVSYSGELFF. In DNA, the CDR3 is TGCGCCAGCAGTCCTAAAGCGGGAGTTAGTTATTCCGGGGAGCTGTTTTTT.

The chain is built from TRBV6-5 and TRBJ1-2; tentatively, D is TRBD1 (5 bases). The CDR3 contains 12 residues. The V gene's germline CDR1 is MNHEY and CDR2 SVGAGI. The V end lost 2 bases, the J end lost 8 bases, and 9 bases lay between the germline ends. The CDR3 nucleotides read TGTGCCAGCAGTTACCGAGGGGACGGCTACACCTTC. This codes for CASSYRGDGYTF.

This clonotype was recorded a few times. The rearrangement uses TRBV24-1 and TRBJ2-2, with 7 nucleotides matching TRBD1. The germline V gene has CDR1 KGHDR and CDR2 SFDVKD. CDR3 length: 12 amino acids. With V trimmed by 7 bases and J by 5 bases, 0 bases remained unmatched. CDR3 DNA: TGTGCCACCAGGACAGGGACCGGGGAGCTGTTTTTT. Amino acid sequence: CATRTGTGELFF.